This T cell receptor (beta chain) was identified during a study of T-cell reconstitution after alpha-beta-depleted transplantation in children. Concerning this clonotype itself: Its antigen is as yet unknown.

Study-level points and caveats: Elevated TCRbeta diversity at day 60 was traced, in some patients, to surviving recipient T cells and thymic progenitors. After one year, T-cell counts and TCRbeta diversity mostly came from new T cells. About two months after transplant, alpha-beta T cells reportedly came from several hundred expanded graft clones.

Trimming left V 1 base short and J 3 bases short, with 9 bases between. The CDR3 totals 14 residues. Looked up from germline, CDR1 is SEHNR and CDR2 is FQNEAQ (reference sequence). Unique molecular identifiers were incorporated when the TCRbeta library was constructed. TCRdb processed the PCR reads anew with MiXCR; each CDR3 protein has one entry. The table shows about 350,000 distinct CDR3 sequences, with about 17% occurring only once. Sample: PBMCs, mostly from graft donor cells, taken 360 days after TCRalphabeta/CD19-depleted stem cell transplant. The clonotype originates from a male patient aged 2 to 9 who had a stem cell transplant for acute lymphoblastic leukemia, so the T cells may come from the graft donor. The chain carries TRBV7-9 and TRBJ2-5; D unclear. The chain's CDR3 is CASSLVGIEETQYF. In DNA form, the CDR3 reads TGTGCCAGCAGCTTAGTGGGTATTGAAGAGACCCAGTACTTC.